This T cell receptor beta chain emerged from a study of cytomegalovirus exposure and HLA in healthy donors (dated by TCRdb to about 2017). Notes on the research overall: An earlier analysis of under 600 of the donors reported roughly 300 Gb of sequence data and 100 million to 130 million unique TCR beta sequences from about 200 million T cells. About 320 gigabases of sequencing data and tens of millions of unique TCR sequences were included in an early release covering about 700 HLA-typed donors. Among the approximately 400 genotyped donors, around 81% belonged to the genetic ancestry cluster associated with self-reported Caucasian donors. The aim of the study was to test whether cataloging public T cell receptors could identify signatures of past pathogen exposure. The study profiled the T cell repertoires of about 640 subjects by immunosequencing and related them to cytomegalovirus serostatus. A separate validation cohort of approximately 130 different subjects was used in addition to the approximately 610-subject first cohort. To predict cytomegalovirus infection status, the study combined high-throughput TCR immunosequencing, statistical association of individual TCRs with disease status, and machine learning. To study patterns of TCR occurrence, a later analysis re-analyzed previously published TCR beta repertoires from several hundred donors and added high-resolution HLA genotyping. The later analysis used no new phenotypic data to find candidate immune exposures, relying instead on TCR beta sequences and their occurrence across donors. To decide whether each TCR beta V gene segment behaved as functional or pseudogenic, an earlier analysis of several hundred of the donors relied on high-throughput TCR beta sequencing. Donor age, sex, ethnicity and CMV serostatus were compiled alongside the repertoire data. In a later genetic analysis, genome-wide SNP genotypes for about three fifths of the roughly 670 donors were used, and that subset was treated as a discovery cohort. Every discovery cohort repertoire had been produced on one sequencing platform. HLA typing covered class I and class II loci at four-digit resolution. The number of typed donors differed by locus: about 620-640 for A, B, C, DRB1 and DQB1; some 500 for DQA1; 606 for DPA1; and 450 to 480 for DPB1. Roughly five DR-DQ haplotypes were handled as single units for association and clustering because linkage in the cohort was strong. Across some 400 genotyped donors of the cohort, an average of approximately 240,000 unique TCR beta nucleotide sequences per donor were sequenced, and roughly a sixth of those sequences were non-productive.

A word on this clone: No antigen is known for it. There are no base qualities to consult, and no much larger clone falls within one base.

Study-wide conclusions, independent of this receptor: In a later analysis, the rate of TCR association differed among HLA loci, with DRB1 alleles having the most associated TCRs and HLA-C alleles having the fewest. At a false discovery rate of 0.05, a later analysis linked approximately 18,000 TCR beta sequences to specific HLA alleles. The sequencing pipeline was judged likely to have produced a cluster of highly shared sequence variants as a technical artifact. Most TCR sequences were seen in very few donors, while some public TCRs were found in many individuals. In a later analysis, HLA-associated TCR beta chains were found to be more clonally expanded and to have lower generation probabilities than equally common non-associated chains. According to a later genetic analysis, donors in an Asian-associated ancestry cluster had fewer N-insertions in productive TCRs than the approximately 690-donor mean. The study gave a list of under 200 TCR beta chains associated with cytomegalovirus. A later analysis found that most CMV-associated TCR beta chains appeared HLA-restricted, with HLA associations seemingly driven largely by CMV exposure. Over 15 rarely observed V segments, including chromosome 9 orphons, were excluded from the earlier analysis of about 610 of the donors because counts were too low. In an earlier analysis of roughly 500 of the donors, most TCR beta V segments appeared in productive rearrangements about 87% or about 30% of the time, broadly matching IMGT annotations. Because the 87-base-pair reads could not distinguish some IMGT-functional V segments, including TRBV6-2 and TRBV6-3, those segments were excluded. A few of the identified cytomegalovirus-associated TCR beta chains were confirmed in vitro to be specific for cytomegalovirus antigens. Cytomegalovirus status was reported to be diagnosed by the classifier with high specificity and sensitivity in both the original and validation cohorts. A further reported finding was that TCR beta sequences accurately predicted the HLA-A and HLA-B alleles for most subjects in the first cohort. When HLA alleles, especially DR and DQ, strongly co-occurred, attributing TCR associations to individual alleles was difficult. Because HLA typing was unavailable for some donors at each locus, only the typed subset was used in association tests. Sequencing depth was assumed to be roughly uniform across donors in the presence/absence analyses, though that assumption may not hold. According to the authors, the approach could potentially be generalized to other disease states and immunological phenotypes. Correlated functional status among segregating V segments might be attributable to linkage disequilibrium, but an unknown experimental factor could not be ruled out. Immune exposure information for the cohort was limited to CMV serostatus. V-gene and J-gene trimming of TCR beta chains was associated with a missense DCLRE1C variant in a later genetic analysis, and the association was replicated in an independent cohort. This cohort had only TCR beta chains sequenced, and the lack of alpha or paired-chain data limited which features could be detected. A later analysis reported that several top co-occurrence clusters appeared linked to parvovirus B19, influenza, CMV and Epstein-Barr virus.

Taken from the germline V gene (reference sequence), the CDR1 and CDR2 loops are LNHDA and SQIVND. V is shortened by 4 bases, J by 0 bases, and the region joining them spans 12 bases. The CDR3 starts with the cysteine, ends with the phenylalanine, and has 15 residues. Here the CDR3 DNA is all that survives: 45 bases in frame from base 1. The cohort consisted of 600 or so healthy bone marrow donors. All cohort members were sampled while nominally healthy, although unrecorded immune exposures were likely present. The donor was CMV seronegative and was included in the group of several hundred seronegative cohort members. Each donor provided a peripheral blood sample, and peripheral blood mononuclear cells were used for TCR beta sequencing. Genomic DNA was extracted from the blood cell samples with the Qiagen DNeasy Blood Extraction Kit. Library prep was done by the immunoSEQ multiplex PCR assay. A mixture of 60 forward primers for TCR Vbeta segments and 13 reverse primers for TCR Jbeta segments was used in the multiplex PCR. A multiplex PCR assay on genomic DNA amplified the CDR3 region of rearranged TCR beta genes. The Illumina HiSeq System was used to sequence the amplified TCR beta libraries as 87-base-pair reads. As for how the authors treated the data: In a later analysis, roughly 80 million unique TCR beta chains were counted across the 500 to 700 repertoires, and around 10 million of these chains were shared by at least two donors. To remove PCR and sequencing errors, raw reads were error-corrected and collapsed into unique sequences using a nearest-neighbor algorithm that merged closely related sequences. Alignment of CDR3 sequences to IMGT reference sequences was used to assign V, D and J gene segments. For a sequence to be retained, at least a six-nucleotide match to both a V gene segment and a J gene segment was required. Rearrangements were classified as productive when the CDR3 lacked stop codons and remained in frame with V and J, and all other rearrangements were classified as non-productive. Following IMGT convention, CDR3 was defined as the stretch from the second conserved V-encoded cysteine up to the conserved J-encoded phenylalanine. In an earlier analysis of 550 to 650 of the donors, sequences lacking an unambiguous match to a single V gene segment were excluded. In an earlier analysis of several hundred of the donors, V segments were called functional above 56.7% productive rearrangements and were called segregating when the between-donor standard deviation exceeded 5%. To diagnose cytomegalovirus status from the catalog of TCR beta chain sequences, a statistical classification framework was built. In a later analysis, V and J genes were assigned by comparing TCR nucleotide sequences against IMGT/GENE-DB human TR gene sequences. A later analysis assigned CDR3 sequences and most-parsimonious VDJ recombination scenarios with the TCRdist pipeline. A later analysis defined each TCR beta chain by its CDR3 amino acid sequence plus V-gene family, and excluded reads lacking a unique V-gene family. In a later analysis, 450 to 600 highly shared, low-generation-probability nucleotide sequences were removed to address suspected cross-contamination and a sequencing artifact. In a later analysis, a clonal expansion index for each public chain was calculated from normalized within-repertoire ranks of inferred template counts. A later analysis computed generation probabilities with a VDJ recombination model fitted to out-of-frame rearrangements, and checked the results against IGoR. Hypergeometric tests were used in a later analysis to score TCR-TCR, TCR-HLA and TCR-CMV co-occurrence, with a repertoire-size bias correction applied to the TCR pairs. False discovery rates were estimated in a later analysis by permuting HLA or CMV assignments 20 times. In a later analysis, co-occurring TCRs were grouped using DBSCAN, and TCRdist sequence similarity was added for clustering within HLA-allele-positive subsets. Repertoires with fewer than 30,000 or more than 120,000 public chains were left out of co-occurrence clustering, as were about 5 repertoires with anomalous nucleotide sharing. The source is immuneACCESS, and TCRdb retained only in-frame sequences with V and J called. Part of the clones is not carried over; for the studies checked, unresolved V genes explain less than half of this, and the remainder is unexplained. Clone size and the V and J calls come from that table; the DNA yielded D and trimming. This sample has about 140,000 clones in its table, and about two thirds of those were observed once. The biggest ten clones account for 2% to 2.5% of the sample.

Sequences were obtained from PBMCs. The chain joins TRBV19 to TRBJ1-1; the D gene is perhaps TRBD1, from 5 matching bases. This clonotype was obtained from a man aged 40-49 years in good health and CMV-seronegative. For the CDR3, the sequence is CASSTSTVMNTEAFF. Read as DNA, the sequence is TGTGCCAGTAGTACCTCGACAGTTATGAACACTGAAGCTTTCTTT.